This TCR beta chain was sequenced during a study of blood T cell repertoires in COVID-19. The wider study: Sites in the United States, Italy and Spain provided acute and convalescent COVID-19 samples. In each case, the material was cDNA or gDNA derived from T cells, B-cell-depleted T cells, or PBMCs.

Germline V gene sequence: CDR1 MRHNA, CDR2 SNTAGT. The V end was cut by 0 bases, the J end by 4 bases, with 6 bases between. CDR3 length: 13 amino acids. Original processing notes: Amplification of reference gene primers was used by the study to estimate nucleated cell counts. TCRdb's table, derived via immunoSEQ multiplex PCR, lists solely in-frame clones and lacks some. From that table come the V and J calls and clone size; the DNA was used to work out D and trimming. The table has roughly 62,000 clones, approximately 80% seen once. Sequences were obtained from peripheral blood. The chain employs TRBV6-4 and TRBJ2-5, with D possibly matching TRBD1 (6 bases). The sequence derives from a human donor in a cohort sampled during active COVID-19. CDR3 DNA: TGTGCCAGCAGTGACTCAGGGGGAGAGACCCAGTACTTC. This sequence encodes CASSDSGGETQYF.